This section outlines one T cell receptor beta chain sequence together with its context. Its antigen is still unknown. Base qualities are not provided; no much larger clone lies one nucleotide away. The sample's time point label, in plain terms: sample taken at primary tumor resection. Whole RNA extracted from tumor and nontumor lung tissue, or from cryopreserved PBMC samples, was used for TCR sequencing without cell sorting. Samples were obtained from approximately 77 patients with early-stage, untreated non-small cell lung cancer from the lung TRACERx cohort. Only patients for whom sufficient RNA was available from at least two tumor regions were selected for TCR sequencing. Libraries were prepared through 5' RACE. Sequenced on a NextSeq 500. The TCR library protocol attached a unique molecular identifier to each TCR cDNA molecule to allow correction of PCR and sequencing errors. Turning to the authors' computational methods: TCR identification, UMI-based error correction and CDR3 extraction were all carried out with Decombinator tools. Expanded TCRs were defined as those above a frequency of 2 per 1,000, corresponding to the top 1% of the tumor frequency distribution. Rényi diversity was computed with the R vegan package after subsampling each repertoire 100 times to 5,000 TCRs. CDR3 similarity networks were built from amino acid triplet string-kernel similarity, with CDR3s being connected when pairwise similarity was above 0.82. TCRdb redid the processing of the public reads, applying fastp at Q25 and MiXCR, and retained in-frame beta chains. Each CDR3 protein appears once, grouped with its most common genes and DNA. The V and J calls were determined by TCRdb, not by the authors. Counted in this sample were about 41,000 distinct CDR3 sequences; roughly 10% of them appeared once. 42% of the sample goes to the ten largest clones.

This specimen belongs to a study of spatial heterogeneity in lung cancer (dated by TCRdb to between 2019 and 2020). About the full investigation: Beta-chain transcripts were consistently detected in greater numbers than alpha-chain transcripts, which likely reflected higher beta-chain transcript abundance. In the raw uncorrected reads, each unique combination of TCR and UMI appeared more than ten times on average. In non-small cell lung cancer, the study made a quantitative comparison of TCR alpha and beta repertoires among multiple tumor regions, matched nontumor lung and blood. Nonsynonymous mutation counts, determined by whole-exome sequencing of tumor tissue, were related to features of the TCR repertoire. Both alpha and beta chains were TCR-sequenced in samples taken at surgery, namely 220 tumor regions, 64 matched nontumor lung samples and 45 to 60 PBMC samples.

V is reduced by 5 bases and J by 0 bases, leaving a spacing of 12 bases between them. The germline V gene gives CDR1 as SGHDT and CDR2 as YYEEEE. The CDR3 covers 16 residues, taking in both the cysteine and the phenylalanine. Kept here is only the CDR3 DNA, which spans 48 bases and is read in frame from base 1. Broad study findings and their caveats: Additional single-cell paired TCR alpha and beta sequencing was considered necessary to confirm, at a functional level, the hypothesis that regional TCRs recognize regional mutations. Ubiquitous expanded tumor TCRs showed up in blood more often at tumor resection than at routine follow-up.

This sequence uses TRBV5-6 and TRBJ2-6; the D gene lacks a confident call. The starting material was PBMCs, obtained at surgery. The sequence was obtained from a female donor with early-stage non-small cell lung cancer. The CDR3 corresponds to CASRLWSNSGANVLTF. The sequenced DNA is TGTGCCAGCAGGTTGTGGAGTAACTCTGGGGCCAACGTCCTGACTTTC. Reference TRBV5-6 and TRBJ2-6 genes cover what lies past the CDR3, so the full variable domain is DAGVTQSPTHLIKTRGQQVTLRCSPKSGHDTVSWYQQALGQGPQFIFQYYEEEERQRGNFPDRFSGHQFPNYSSELNVNALLLGDSALYLCASRLWSNSGANVLTFGAGSRLTVL.